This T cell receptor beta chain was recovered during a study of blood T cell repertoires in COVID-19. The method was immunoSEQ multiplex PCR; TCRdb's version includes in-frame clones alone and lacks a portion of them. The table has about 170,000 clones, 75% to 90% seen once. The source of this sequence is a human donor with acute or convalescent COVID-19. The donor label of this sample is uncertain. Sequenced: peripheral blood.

In DNA, the CDR3 is TGTGCCAGCAGCGTCGGGACAGGGGGTGACACCGGGGAGCTGTTTTTT. This codes for CASSVGTGGDTGELFF. The genes are TRBV9 and TRBJ2-2; 11 bases match TRBD1. Germline V CDR1 and CDR2: SGDLS, YYNGEE. There are 16 residues in the CDR3. V lost 2 bases, J lost 3 bases, and 3 bases stayed unmatched. Full variable domain (outside the CDR3, taken from reference TRBV9 and TRBJ2-2): DSGVTQTPKHLITATGQRVTLRCSPRSGDLSVYWYQQSLDQGLQFLIQYYNGEERAKGNILERFSAQQFPDLHSELNLSSLELGDSALYFCASSVGTGGDTGELFFGEGSRLTVL.